Detailed here is one T cell receptor (beta chain). Its specificity is not known. The CDR3 length is 16 residues. The data are from a study of OX40 agonist ivuxolimab in advanced cancers. This table comes from immunoSEQ multiplex PCR, and its TCRdb copy is limited to in-frame clones, with some not included. Of about 80,000 clones in the sample, about 92% were seen once. Findings and limits, study-wide: No antigen was identified for the clonally expanded peripheral T cells.

This rearrangement joins TRBV7-5 to TRBJ2-7. TRBV7-5 is an annotated pseudogene. The specimen comprised CD4+ or CD8+ T cells sorted from blood, sampled in a trial of the OX40 agonist ivuxolimab. The TCR sequence derives from an adult with an advanced solid tumor such as melanoma, head and neck, liver or kidney cancer. CDR3 coding DNA: TGTGCCAGCAGCTTTTACGTGGGGGGCCTTATCTACGAGCAGTACTTC. Translation: CASSFYVGGLIYEQYF.